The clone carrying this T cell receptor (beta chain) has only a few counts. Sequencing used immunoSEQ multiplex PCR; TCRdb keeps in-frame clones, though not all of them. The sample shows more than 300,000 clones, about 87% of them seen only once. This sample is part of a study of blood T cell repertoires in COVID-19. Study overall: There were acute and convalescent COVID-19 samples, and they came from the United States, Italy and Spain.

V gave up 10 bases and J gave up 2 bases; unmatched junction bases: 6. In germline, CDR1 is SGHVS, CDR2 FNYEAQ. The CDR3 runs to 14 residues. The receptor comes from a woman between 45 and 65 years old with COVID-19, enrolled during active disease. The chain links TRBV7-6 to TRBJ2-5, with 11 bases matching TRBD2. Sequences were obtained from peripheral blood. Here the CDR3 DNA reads TGTGCCACTACTTTAGCGGGAGGGCAAGAGACCCAGTACTTC. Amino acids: CATTLAGGQETQYF.